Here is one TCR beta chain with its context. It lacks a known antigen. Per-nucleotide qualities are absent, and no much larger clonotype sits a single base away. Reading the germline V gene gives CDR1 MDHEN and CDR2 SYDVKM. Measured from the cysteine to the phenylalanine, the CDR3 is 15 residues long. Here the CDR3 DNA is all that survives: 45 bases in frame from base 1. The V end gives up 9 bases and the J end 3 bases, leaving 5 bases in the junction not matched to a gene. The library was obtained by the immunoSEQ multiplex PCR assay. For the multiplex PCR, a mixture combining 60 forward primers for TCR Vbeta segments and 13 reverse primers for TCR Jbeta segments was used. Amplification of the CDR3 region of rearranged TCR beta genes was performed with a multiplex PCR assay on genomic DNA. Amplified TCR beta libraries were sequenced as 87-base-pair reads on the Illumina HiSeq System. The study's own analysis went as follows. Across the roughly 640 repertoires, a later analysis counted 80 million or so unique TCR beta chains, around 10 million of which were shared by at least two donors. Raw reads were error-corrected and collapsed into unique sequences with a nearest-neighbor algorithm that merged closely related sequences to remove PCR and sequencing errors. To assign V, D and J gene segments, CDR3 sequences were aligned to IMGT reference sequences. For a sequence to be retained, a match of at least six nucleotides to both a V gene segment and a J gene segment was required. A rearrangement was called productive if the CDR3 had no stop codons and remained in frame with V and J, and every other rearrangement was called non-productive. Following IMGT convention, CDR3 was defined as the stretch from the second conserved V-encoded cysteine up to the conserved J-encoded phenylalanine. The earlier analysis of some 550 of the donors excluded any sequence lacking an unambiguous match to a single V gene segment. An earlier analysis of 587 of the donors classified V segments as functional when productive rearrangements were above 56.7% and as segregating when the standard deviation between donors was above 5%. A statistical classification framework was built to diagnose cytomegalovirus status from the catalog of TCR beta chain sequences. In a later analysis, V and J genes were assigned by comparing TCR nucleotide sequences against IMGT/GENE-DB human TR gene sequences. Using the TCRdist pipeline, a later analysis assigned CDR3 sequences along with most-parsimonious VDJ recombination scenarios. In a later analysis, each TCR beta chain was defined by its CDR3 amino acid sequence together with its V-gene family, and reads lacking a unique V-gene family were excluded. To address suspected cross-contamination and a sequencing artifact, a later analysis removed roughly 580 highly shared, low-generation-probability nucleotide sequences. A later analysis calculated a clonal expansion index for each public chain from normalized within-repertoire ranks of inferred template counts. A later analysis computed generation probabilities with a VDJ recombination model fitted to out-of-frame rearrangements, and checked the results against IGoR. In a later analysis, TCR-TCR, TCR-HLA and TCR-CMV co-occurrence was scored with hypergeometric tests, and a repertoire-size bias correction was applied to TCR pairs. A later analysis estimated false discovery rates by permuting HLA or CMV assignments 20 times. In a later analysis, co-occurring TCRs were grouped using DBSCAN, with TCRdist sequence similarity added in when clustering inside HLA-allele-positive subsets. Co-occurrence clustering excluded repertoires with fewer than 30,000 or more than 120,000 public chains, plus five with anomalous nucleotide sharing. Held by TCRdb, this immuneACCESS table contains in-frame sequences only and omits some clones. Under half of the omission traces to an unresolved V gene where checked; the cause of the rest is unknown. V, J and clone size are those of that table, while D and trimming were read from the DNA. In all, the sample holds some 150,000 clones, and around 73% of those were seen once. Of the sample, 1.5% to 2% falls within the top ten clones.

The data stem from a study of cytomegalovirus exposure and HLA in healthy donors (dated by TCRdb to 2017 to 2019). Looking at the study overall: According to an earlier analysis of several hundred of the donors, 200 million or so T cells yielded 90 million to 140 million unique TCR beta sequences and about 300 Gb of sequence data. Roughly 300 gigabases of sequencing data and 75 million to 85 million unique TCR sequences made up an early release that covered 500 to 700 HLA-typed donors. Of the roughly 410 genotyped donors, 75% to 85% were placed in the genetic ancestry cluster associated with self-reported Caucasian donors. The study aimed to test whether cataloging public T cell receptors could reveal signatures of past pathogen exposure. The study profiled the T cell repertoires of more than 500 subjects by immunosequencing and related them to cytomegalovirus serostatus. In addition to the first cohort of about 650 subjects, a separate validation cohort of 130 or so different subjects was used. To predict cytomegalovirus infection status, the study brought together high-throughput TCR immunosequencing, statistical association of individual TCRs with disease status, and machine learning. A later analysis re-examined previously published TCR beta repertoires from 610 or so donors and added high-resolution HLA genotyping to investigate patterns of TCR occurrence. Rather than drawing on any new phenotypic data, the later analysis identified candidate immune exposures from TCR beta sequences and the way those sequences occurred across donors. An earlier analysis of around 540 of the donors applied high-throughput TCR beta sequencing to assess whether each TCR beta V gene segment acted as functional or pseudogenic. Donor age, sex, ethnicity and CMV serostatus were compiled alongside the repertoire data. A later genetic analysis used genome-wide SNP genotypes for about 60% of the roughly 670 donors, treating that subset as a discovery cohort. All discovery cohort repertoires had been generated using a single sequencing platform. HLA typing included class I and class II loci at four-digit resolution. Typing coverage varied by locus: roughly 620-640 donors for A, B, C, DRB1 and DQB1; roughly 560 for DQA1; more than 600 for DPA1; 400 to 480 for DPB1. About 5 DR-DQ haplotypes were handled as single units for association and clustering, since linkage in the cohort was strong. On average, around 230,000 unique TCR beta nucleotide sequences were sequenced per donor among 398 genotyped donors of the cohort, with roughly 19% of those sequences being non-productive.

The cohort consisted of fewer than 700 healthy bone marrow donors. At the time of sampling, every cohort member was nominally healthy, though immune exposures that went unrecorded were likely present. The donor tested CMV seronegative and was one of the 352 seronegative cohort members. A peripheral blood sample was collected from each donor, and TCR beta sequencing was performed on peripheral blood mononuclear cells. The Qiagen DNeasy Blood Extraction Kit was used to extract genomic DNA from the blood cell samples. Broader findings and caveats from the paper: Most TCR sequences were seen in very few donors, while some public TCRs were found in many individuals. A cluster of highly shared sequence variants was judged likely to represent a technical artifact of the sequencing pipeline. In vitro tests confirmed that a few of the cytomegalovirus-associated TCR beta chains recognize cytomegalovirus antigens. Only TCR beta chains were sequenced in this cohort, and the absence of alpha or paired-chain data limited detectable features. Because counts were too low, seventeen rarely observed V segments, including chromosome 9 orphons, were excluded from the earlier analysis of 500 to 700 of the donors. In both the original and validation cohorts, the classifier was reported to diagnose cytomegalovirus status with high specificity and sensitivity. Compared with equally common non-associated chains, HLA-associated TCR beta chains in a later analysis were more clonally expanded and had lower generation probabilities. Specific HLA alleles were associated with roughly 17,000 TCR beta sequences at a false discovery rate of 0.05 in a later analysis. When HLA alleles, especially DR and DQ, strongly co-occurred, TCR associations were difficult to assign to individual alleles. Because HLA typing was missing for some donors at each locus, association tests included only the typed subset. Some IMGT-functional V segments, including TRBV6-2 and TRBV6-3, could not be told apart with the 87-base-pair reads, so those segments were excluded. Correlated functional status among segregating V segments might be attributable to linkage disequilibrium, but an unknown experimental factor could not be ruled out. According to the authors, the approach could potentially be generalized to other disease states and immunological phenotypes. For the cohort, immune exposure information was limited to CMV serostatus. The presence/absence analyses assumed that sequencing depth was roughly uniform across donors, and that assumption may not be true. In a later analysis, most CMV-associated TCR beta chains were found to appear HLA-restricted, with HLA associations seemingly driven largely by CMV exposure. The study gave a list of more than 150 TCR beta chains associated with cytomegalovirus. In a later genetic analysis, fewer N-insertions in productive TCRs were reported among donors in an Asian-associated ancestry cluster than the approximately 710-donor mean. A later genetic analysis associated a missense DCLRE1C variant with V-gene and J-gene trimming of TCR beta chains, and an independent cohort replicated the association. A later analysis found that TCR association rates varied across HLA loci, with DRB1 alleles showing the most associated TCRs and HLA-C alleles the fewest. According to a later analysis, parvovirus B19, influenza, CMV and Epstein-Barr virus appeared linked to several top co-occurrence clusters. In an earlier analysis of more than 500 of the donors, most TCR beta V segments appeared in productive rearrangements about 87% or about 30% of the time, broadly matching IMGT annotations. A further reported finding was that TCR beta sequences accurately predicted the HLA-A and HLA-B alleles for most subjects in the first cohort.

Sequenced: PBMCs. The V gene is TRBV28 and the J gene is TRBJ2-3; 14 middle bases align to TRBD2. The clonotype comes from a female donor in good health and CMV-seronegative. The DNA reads TGTGCCAGTGGGACTAGCGGGAGTATTACAGATACGCAGTATTTT. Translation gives CASGTSGSITDTQYF.